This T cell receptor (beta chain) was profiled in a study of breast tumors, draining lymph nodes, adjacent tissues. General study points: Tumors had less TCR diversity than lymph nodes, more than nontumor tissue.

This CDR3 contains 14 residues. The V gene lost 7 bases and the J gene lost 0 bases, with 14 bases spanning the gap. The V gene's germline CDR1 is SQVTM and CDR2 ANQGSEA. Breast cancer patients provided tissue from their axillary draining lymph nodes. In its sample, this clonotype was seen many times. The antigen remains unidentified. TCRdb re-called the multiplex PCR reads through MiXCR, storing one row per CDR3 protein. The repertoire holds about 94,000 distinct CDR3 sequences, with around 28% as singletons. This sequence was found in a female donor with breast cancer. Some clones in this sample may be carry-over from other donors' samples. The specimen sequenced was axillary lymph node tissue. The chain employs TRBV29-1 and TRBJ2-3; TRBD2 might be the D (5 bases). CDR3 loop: CSANGLSSTDTQYF. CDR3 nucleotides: TGCAGCGCCAACGGACTGTCTAGCACAGATACGCAGTATTTT.